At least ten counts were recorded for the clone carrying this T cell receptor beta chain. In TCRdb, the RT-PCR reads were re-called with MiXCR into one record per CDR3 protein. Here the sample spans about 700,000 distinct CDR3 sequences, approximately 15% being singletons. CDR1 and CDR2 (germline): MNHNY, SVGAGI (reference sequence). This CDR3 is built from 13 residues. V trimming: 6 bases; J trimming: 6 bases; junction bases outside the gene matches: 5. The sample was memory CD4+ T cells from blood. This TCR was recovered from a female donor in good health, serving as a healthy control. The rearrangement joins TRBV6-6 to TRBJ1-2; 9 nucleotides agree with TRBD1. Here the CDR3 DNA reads TGTGCCAGCAGAGAACAGGGGGCGAATGGCTACACCTTC. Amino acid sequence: CASREQGANGYTF.